This T cell receptor (beta chain) was profiled in a study of CD8+ T cells in alopecia areata. Study-wide findings and caveats: Lesional scalp exceeded normal scalp in clonality, especially in alopecia totalis/universalis. It was less clear whether patients shared TCRs than it was in mice, possibly because of HLA.

Sequencing templates came from extracted RNA that was reverse transcribed into cDNA. Using immunoSEQ multiplex PCR, the repertoire was profiled, and TCRdb retains in-frame clones only, with some absent. The sample includes 25,000 or so clones, roughly half of them seen just once. As for this clone: Its antigen is unidentified.

Sequencing used NKG2D-high CD8+ T cells sorted from blood. This clonotype was obtained from a human donor with alopecia areata.

CDR3 nucleotide sequence: TGTGCCAGCAGCTTCTCAGGGGTGGGCACTGAAGCTTTCTTT. This translates into CASSFSGVGTEAFF. The V call is TRBV5-4, the J call TRBJ1-1; the D gene is possibly TRBD1 (6 bases). The germline V gene encodes CDR1 SGHNT and CDR2 YYREEE (reference sequence). Trimming pared 2 bases from V and 4 bases from J, leaving 12 bases between. The CDR3 is 14 amino acids.